Below are 10 T cell receptor beta chains sequenced from a single sample in a study of blood T cell repertoires in COVID-19. TCRdb's copy holds only in-frame clones and misses some; the assay was immunoSEQ multiplex PCR. The sample carries some 41,000 clones, around four fifths recorded once. The material sequenced was peripheral blood. These receptors originate from a woman aged 80 or older with active or convalescent COVID-19.

V and J are TRBV29-1 and TRBJ2-3; perhaps TRBD2 as D (6 bases). The CDR3 is 16 residues long. V was pared by 6 bases and J by 2 bases, with 21 bases between. Per the germline V gene, CDR1 is SQVTM and CDR2 is ANQGSEA. The CDR3 loop is CSVDKGLLDYTDTQYF. The CDR3 DNA follows: TGCAGCGTGGACAAGGGACTCCTAGATTACACAGATACGCAGTATTTT.

In its sample, this clone was seen once. The CDR3: CASSSGLAGEPYEQYF. The CDR3 bases are TGTGCCAGCAGCAGCGGACTAGCGGGAGAGCCCTACGAGCAGTACTTC. The gene calls are TRBV7-8 and TRBJ2-7, with 13 bases matching TRBD2. Germline V lookup: CDR1 SGHVS, CDR2 FQNEAQ. The ends lost 5 bases at V and 2 bases at J; junction bases unmatched: 6. The CDR3 is made up of 16 amino acids.

The genes are TRBV2 and TRBJ2-3; 9 bases are a match to TRBD2. Trimming removed 4 bases from V and 1 base from J; junction bases left unmatched: 3. This CDR3 has 15 amino acids. Per the germline V gene, CDR1 is SNHLY and CDR2 is FYNNEI. The CDR3 sequence is CASSGAGGGTDTQYF. CDR3 DNA: TGTGCCAGCAGTGGCGCGGGAGGGGGCACAGATACGCAGTATTTT.

CDR3 nucleotides: TGCAGTGCTAGTGGGACTAGCGTTAGTCCGGGATACGAGCAGTACTTC. Translated, it gives CSASGTSVSPGYEQYF. The V gene is TRBV20-1, the J gene TRBJ2-7, with 10 bases identical to TRBD2. This CDR3 is 16 amino acids long. Looked up from germline, CDR1 is DFQATT and CDR2 is SNEGSKA (reference sequence). The ends lost 3 bases at V and 4 bases at J; junction bases unmatched: 12.

This chain connects TRBV24-1 to TRBJ2-5; 7 bases agree with TRBD2. The germline gives CDR1 KGHDR, CDR2 SFDVKD. Losses at the gene ends were 7 bases for V and 2 bases for J; bases not matched to a gene: 3. The CDR3 extends over 13 amino acids. The CDR3 protein is CATSSGKQETQYF. As DNA, the CDR3 is TGTGCCACCAGCAGCGGGAAGCAAGAGACCCAGTACTTC.

The rearrangement uses TRBV3-1 (or the pseudogene TRBV3-2) and TRBJ2-7; 11 positions agree with TRBD2. J gave up 1 base and V 4 bases, and 3 bases lay outside the gene matches. This CDR3 is 15 amino acids long. In germline, CDR1 is LGHDT, CDR2 YNNKEL (reference sequence). CDR3 residues: CASSLTSGRSYEQYF. In DNA, the CDR3 is TGTGCCAGCAGCCTAACTAGCGGGAGATCCTACGAGCAGTACTTC.

This CDR3 reads CASSNNNRGLGTQPQHF. CDR3 sequence (DNA): TGTGCCAGTAGTAACAACAACAGGGGACTAGGCACGCAGCCCCAGCATTTT. The V call is TRBV19, the J call TRBJ1-5; TRBD1 matches at 7 bases. This CDR3 has 17 residues. With 4 bases clipped from V and 7 bases from J, the junction kept 16 bases outside the gene matches. CDR1 LNHDA and CDR2 SQIVND come from the germline V gene (reference sequence).

This clone was recorded only once. V usage is TRBV7-2 and J usage is TRBJ2-1, with D possibly TRBD2 on 6 matching bases. This CDR3 is built from 15 residues. Germline V lookup: CDR1 SGHTA, CDR2 FQGNSA. Between the trimmed V and J ends, which lost 5 bases and 10 bases, there was a span of 21 bases. This chain's CDR3 is CASSASRDSGVEQFF. The DNA for the CDR3 is TGTGCCAGCAGCGCGTCCCGGGATAGCGGAGTCGAGCAGTTCTTC.

The chain is built from TRBV24-1 and TRBJ2-2; D gene ambiguous. The CDR3 runs to 12 residues. CDR1 and CDR2 (germline): KGHDR, SFDVKD. V gave up 4 bases and J gave up 14 bases, with 13 bases separating them. CDR3 sequence reads: CATSDNSRLLFF. The CDR3 bases are TGTGCCACCAGTGACAATTCGCGCCTTCTGTTTTTT.

This rearrangement joins TRBV5-1 to TRBJ2-5, with 7 positions matching TRBD2. The CDR3 sequence is 14 residues long. J was trimmed by 5 bases and V by 4 bases; bases with no gene match: 8. In germline, CDR1 is SGHRS, CDR2 YFSETQ. The CDR3: CASSLRGDFETQYF. CDR3 nucleotide sequence: TGCGCCAGCAGCCTTCGGGGGGATTTCGAGACCCAGTACTTC.